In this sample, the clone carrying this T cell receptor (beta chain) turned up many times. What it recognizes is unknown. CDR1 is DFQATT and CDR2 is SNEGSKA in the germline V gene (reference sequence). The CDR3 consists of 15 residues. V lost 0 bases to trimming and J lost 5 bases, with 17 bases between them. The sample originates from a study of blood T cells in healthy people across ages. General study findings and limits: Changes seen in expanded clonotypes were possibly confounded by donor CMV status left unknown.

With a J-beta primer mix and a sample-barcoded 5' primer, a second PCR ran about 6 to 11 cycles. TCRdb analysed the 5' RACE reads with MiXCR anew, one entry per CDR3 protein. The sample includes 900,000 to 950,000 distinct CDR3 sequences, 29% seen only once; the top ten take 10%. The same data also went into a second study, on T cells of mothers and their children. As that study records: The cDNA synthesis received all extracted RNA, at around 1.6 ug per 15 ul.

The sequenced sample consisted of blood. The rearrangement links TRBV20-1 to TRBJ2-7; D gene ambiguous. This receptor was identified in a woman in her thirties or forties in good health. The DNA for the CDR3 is TGCAGTGCTAGAGATCGTGATGGCATTGTTGACGAGCAGTACTTC. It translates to CSARDRDGIVDEQYF.